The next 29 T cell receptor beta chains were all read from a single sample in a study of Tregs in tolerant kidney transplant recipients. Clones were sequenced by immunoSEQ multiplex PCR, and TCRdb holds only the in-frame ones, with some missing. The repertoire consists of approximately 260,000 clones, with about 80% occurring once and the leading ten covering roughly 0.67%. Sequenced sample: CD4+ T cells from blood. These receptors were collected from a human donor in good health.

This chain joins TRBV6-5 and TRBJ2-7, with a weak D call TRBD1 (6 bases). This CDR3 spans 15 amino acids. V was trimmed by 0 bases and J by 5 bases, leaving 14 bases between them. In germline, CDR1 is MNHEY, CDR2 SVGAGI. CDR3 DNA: TGTGCCAGCAGTTACTCGGGGGCGCGACTCGACGAGCAGTACTTC. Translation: CASSYSGARLDEQYF.

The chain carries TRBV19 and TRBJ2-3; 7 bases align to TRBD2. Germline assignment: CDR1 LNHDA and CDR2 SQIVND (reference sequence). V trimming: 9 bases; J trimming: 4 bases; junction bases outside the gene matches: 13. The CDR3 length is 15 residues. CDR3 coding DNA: TGTGCCAGCAAATCCCGGGAGGCCTCGGCAGATACGCAGTATTTT. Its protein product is CASKSREASADTQYF. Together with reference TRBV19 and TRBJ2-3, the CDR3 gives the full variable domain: DGGITQSPKYLFRKEGQNVTLSCEQNLNHDAMYWYRQDPGQGLRLIYYSQIVNDFQKGDIAEGYSVSREKKESFPLTVTSAQKNPTAFYLCASKSREASADTQYFGPGTRLTVL.

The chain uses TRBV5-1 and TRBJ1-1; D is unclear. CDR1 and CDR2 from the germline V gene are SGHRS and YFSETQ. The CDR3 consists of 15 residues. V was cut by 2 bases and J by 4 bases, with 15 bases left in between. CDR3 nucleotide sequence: TGCGCCAGCAGCTTAATGGACCCTCGGCGCACTGAAGCTTTCTTT. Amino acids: CASSLMDPRRTEAFF.

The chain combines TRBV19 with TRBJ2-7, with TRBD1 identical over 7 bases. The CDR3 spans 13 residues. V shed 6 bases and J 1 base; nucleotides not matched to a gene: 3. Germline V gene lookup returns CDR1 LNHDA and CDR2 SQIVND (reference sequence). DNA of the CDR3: TGTGCCAGTAGGGGGACAGATTCCTACGAGCAGTACTTC. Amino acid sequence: CASRGTDSYEQYF.

The CDR3 loop is CASSLRPDRAGSYTF. Written as DNA, the CDR3 is TGTGCCAGCAGTCTACGACCCGACAGGGCTGGTAGCTACACCTTC. The chain joins TRBV11-2 to TRBJ1-2, with 7 bases aligning to TRBD1. CDR3 length: 15 residues. J gave up 9 bases and V 6 bases, and 16 bases lay outside the gene matches. Germline V CDR1 and CDR2: SGHAT, FQNNGV.

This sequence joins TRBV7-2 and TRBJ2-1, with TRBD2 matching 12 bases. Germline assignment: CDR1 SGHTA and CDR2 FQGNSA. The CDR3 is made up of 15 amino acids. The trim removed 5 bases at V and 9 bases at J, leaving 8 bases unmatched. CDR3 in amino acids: CASSQTSGRFGEQFF. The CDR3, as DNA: TGTGCCAGCAGCCAGACTAGCGGGAGATTTGGTGAGCAGTTCTTC.

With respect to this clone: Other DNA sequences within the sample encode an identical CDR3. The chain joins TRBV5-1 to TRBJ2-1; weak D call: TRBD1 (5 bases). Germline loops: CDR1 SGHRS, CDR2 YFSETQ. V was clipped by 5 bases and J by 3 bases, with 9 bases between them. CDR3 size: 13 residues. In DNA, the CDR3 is TGCGCCAGCAGTATTGACAGCTACAATGAGCAGTTCTTC. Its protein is CASSIDSYNEQFF.

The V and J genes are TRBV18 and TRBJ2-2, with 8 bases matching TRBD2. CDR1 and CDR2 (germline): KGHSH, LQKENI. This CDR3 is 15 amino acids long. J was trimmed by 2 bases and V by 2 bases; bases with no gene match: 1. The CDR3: CASSPWTSNTGELFF. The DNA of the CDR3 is TGTGCCAGCTCACCATGGACTAGCAACACCGGGGAGCTGTTTTTT.

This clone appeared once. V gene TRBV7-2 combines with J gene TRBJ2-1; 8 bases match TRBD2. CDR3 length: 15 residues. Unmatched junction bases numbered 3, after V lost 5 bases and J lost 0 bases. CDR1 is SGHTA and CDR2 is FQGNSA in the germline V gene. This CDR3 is CASSRAGGSYNEQFF. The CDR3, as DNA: TGTGCCAGCAGCCGGGCGGGGGGCTCCTACAATGAGCAGTTCTTC.

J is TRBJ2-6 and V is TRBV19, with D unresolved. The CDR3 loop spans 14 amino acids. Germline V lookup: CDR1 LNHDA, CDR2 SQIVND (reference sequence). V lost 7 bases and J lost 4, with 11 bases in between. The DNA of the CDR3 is TGTGCCAGTAAGGATCCTCTCGGGGCCAACGTCCTGACTTTC. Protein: CASKDPLGANVLTF.

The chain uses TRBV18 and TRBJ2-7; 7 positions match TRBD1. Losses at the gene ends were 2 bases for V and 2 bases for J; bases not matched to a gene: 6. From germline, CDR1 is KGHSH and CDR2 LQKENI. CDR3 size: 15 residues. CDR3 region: CASSPGPGTAYEQYF. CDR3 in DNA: TGTGCCAGCTCACCAGGGCCCGGGACAGCCTACGAGCAGTACTTC.

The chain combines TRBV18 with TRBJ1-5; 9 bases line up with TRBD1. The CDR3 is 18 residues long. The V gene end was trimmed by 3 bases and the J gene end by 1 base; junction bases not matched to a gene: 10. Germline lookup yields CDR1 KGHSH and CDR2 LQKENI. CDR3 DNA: TGTGCCAGCTCACCCGCACAGGGGGCTAGGGAGAGCAATCAGCCCCAGCATTTT. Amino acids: CASSPAQGARESNQPQHF. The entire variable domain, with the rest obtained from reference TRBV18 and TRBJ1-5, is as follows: NAGVMQNPRHLVRRRGQEARLRCSPMKGHSHVYWYRQLPEEGLKFMVYLQKENIIDESGMPKERFSAEFPKEGPSILRIQQVVRGDSAAYFCASSPAQGARESNQPQHFGDGTRLSIL.

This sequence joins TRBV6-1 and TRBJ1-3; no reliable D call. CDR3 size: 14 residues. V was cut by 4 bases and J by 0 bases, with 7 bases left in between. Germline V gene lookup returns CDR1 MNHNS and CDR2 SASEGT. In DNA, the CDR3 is TGTGCCAGCAGTGGATTTGCCTCTGGAAACACCATATATTTT. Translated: CASSGFASGNTIYF.

This CDR3 is CASSPPTGVNTGELFF. The CDR3 DNA is TGCGCCAGCAGCCCCCCGACAGGGGTGAACACCGGGGAGCTGTTTTTT. This chain uses TRBV5-1 with TRBJ2-2, with 8 positions matching TRBD1. The ends lost 4 bases at V and 1 base at J; junction bases unmatched: 6. Germline V CDR1 and CDR2: SGHRS, YFSETQ. CDR3 size: 16 residues. The full variable domain, its missing parts supplied by reference TRBV5-1 and TRBJ2-2, is KAGVTQTPRYLIKTRGQQVTLSCSPISGHRSVSWYQQTPGQGLQFLFEYFSETQRNKGNFPGRFSGRQFSNSRSEMNVSTLELGDSALYLCASSPPTGVNTGELFFGEGSRLTVL.

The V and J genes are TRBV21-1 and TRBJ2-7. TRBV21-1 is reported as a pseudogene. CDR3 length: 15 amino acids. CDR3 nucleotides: TGTGCCACTCGGTTTCGGAACCAACTCTCCTACGAGCAGTACTTC. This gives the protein CATRFRNQLSYEQYF.

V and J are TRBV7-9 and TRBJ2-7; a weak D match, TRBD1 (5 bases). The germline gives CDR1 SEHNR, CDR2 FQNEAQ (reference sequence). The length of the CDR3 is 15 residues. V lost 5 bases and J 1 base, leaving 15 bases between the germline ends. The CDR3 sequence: CASSHSGLQSYEQYF. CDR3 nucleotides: TGTGCCAGCAGCCACTCAGGGCTGCAGTCCTACGAGCAGTACTTC.

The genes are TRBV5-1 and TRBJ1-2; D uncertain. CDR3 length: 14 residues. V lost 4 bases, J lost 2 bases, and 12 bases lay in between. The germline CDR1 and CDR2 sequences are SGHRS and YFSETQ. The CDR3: CASSPDGGNYGYTF. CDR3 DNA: TGCGCCAGCAGCCCGGACGGAGGGAACTATGGCTACACCTTC.

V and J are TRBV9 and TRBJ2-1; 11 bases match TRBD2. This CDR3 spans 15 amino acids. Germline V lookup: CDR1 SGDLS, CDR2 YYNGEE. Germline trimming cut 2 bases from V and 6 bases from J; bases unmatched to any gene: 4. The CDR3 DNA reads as TGTGCCAGCAGCGTTATTAGCGGGAGGGCCAATGAGCAGTTCTTC. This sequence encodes CASSVISGRANEQFF.

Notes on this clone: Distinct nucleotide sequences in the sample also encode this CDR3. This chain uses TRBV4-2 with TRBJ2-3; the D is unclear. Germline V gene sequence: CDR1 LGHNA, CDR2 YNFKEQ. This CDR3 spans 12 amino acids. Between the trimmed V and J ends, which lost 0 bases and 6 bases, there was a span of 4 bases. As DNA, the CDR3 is TGTGCCAGCAGCCAAGACCGGGATACGCAGTATTTT. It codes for CASSQDRDTQYF.

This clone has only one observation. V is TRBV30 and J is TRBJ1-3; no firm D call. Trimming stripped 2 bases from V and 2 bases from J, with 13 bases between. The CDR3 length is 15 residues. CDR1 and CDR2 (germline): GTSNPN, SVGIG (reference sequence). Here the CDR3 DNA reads TGTGCCTGGAGTTCGGACTGGTATCCTGGAAACACCATATATTTT. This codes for CAWSSDWYPGNTIYF.

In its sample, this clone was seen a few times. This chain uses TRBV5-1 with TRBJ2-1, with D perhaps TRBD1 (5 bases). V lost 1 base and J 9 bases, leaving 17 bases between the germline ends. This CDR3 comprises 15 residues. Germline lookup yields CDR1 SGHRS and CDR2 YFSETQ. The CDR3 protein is CASSLLTVSLGEQFF. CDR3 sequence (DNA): TGCGCCAGCAGCTTGCTGACAGTTTCATTAGGTGAGCAGTTCTTC.

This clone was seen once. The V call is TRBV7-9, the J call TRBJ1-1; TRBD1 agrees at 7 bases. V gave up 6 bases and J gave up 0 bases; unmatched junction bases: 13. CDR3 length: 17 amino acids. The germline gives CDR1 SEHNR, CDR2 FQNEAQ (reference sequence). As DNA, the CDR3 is TGTGCCAGCAGAAGACAGGGCAGCGAGGTTCTGAACACTGAAGCTTTCTTT. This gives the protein CASRRQGSEVLNTEAFF.

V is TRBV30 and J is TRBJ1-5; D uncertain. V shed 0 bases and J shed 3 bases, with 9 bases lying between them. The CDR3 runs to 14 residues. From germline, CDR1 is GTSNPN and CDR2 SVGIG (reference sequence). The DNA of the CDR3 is TGTGCCTGGAGTGTAAGCGGGAACAATCAGCCCCAGCATTTT. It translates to CAWSVSGNNQPQHF. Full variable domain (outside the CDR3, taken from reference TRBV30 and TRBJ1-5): SQTIHQWPATLVQPVGSPLSLECTVEGTSNPNLYWYRQAAGRGLQLLFYSVGIGQISSEVPQNLSASRPQDRQFILSSKKLLLSDSGFYLCAWSVSGNNQPQHFGDGTRLSIL.

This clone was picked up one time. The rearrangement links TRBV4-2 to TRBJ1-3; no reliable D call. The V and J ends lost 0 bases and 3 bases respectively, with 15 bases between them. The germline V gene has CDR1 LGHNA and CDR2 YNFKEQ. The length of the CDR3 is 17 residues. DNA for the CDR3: TGTGCCAGCAGCCAAGATCTTACTCACAGAATTGGAAACACCATATATTTT. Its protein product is CASSQDLTHRIGNTIYF.

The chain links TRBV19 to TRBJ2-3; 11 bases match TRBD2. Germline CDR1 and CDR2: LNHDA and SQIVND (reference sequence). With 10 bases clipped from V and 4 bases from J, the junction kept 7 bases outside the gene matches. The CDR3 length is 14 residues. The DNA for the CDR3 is TGTGCCACGCTAGCGGGGGGCAGGGCAGATACGCAGTATTTT. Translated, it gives CATLAGGRADTQYF.

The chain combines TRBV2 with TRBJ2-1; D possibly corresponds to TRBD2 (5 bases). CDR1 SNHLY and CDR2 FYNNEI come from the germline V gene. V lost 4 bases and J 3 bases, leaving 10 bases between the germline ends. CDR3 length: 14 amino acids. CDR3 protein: CASSGDYLYNEQFF. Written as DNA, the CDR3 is TGTGCCAGCAGTGGAGACTATCTCTACAATGAGCAGTTCTTC.

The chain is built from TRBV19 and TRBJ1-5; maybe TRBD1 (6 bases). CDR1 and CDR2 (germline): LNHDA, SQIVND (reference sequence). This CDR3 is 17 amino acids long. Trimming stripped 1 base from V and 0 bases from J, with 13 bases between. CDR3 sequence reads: CASSIGARGHSNQPQHF. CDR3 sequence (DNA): TGTGCCAGTAGTATAGGGGCCAGGGGTCATAGCAATCAGCCCCAGCATTTT.

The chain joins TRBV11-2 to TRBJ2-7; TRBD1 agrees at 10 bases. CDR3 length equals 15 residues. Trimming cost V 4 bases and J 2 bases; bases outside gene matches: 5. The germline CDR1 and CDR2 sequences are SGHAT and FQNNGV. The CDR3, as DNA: TGTGCCAGCAGCTCTTCCGGGACAGGGGCCTACGAGCAGTACTTC. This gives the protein CASSSSGTGAYEQYF.

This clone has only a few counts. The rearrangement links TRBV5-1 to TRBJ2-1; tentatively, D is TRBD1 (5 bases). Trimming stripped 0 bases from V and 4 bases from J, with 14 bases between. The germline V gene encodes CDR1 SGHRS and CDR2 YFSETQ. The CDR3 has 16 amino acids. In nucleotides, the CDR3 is TGCGCCAGCAGCTTGGAAGGCAGGGCCTTTTACAATGAGCAGTTCTTC. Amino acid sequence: CASSLEGRAFYNEQFF.